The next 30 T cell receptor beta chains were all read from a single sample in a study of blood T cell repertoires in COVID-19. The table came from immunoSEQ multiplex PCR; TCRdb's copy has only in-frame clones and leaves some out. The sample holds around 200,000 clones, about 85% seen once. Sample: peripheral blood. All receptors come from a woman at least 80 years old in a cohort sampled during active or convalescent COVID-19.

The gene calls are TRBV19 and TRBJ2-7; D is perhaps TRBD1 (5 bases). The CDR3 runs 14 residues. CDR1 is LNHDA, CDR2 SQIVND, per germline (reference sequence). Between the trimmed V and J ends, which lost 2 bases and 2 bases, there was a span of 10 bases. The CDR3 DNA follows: TGTGCCAGTAGTATAAGGGGCCGAACCTACGAGCAGTACGTC. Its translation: CASSIRGRTYEQYV.

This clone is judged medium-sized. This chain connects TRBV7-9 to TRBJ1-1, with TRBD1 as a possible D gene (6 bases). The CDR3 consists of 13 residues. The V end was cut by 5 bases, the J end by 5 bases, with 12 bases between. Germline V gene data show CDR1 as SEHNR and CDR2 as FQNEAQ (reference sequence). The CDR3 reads CASSLTGYTEAFF. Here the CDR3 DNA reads TGTGCCAGCAGCCTAACAGGGTATACTGAAGCTTTCTTT.

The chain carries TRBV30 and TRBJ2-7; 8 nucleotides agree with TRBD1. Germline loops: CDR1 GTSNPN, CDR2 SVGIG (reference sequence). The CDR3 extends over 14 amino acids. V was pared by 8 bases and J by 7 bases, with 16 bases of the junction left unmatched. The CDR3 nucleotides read TGTGCCCTGGACTGGATTCAGGGGGCGGGAGAGCAGTACTTC. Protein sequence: CALDWIQGAGEQYF. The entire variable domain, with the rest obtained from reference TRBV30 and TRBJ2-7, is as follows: SQTIHQWPATLVQPVGSPLSLECTVEGTSNPNLYWYRQAAGRGLQLLFYSVGIGQISSEVPQNLSASRPQDRQFILSSKKLLLSDSGFYLCALDWIQGAGEQYFGPGTRLTVT.

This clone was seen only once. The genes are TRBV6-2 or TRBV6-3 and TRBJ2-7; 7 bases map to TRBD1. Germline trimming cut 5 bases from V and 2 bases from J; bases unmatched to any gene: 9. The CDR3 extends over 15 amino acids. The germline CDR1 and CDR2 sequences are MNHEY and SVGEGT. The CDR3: CASSPGQEFAYEQYF. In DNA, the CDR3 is TGTGCCAGCAGTCCCGGACAGGAGTTCGCCTACGAGCAGTACTTC.

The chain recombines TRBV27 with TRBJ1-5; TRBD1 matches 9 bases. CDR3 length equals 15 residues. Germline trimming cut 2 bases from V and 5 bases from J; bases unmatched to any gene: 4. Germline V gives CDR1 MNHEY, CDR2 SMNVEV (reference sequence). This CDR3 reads CASSLGQGFDQPQHF. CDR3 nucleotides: TGTGCCAGCAGTTTAGGACAGGGGTTTGATCAGCCCCAGCATTTT.

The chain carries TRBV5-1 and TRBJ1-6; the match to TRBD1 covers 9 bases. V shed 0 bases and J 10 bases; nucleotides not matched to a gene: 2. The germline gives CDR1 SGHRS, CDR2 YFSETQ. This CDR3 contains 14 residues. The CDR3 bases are TGCGCCAGCAGCTTGGGACAGGGGGTATCACCCCTCCACTTT. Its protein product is CASSLGQGVSPLHF.

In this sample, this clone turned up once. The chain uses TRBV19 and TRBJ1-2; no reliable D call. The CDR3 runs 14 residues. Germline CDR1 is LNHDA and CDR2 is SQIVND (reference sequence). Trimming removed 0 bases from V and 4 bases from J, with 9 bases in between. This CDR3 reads CASSIDTVTYGYTF. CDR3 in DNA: TGTGCCAGTAGTATAGACACAGTAACCTATGGCTACACCTTC.

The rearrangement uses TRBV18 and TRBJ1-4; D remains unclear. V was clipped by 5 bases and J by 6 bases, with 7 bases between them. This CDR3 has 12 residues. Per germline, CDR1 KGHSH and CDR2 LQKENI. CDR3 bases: TGTGCCAGCTCAGGTGACTATGAAAAACTGTTTTTT. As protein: CASSGDYEKLFF.

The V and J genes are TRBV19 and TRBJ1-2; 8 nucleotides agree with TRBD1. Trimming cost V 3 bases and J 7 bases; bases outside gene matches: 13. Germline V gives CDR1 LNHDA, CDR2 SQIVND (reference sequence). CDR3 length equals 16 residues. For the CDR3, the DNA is TGTGCCAGTAGTATTTCAGGACAGGGAATTCTTAGTGGCTACACCTTC. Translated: CASSISGQGILSGYTF.

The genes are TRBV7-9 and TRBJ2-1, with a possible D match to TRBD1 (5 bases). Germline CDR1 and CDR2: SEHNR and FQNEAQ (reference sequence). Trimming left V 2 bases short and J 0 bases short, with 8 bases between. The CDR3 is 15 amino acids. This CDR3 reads CASSLHRSSYNEQFF. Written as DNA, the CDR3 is TGTGCCAGCAGCTTACACAGGAGCTCCTACAATGAGCAGTTCTTC.

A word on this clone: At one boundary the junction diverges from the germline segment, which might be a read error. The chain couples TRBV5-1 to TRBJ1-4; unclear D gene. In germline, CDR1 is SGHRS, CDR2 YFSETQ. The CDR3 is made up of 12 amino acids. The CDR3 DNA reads TGCGCCAGCAGCTTGTCGGGAGGTTATGGAGTTTTT. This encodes CASSLSGGYGVF.

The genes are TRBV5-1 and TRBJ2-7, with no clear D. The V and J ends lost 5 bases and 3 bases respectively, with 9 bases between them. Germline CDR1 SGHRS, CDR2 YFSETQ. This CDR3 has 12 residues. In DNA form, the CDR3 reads TGCGCCAGCAGTCAATCCAACTACGAGCAGTACTTC. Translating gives CASSQSNYEQYF.

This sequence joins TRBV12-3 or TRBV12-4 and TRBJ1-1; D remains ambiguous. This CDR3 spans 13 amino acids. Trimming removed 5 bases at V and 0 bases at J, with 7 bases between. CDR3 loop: CASSKTLNTEAFF. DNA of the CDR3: TGTGCCAGCAGTAAAACTTTGAACACTGAAGCTTTCTTT.

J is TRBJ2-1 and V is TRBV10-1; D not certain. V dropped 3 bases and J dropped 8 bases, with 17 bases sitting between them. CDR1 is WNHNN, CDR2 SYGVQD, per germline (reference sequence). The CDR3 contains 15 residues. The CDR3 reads CASSESPRRSDEQFF. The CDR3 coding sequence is TGCGCCAGCAGTGAATCCCCCCGCAGGTCGGATGAGCAGTTCTTC.

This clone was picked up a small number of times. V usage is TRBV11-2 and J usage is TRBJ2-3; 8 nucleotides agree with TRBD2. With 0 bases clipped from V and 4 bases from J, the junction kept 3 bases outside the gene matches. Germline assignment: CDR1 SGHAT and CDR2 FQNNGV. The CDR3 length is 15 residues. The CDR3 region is CASSLDRAGADTQYF. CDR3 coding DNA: TGTGCCAGCAGCTTAGATCGAGCGGGAGCAGATACGCAGTATTTT.

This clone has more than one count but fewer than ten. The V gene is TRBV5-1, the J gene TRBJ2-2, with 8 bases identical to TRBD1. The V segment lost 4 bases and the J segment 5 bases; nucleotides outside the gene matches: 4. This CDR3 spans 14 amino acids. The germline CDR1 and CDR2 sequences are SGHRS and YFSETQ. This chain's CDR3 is CASSPGTGTGELFF. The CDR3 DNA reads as TGCGCCAGCAGCCCCGGGACAGGAACCGGGGAGCTGTTTTTT.

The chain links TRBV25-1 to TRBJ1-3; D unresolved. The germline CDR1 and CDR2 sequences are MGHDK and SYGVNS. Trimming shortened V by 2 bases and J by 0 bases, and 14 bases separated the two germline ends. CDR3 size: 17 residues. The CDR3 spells CASSENGGGLSGNTIYF. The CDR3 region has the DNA TGTGCCAGCAGTGAAAATGGCGGAGGACTCTCTGGAAACACCATATATTTT.

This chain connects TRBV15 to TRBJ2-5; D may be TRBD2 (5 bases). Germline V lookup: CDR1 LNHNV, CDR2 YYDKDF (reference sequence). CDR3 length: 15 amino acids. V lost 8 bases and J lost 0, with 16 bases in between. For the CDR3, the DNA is TGTGCCACCGGTGTGATAAAGCGGTACCAAGAGACCCAGTACTTC. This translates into CATGVIKRYQETQYF. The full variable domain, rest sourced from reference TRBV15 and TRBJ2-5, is DAMVIQNPRYQVTQFGKPVTLSCSQTLNHNVMYWYQQKSSQAPKLLFHYYDKDFNNEADTPDNFQSRRPNTSFCFLDIRSPGLGDTAMYLCATGVIKRYQETQYFGPGTRLLVL.

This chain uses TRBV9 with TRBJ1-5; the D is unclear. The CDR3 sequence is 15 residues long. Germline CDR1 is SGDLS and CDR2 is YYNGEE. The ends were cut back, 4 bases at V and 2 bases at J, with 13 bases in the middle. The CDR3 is CASSHRAGGNQPQHF. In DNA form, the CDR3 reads TGTGCCAGCAGCCATAGAGCAGGCGGCAATCAGCCCCAGCATTTT.

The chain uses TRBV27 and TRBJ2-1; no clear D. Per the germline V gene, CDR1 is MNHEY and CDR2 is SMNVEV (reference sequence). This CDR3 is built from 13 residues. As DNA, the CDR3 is TGTGCTGCCCGAACGACTGGATACAATGAGCAGTTCTTC. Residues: CAARTTGYNEQFF.

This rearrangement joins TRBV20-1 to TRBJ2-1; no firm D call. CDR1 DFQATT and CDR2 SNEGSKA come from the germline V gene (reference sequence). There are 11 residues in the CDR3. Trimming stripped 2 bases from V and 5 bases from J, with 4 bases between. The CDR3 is CSARLNNEQFF. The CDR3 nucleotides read TGCAGTGCTAGATTAAACAATGAGCAGTTCTTC.

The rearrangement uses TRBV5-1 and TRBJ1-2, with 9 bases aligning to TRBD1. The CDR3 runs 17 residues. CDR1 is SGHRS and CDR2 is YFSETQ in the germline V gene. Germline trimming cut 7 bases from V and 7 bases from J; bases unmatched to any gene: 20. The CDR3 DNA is TGCGCCAGCGGCCCCGGGACAGGGTATCCCGCGTCAGGTGGCTACACCTTC. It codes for CASGPGTGYPASGGYTF. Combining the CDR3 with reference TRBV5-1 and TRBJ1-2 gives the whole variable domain KAGVTQTPRYLIKTRGQQVTLSCSPISGHRSVSWYQQTPGQGLQFLFEYFSETQRNKGNFPGRFSGRQFSNSRSEMNVSTLELGDSALYLCASGPGTGYPASGGYTFGSGTRLTVV.

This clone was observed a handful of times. CDR3 nucleotides: TGTGCCAGCAGCAAAAGCGGGGCTCCGGACAGAATACCCTGGGTATATAGCAATCAGCCCCAGCATTTT. Its protein product is CASSKSGAPDRIPWVYSNQPQHF. This rearrangement joins TRBV21-1 to TRBJ1-5. TRBV21-1 is a documented pseudogene. The CDR3 covers 23 residues.

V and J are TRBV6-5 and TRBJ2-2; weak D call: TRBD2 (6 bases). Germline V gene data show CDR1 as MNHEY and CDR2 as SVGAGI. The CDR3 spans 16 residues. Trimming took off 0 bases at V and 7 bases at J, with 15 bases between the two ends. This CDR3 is CASSYSGLARVGELFF. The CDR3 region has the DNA TGTGCCAGCAGTTACTCGGGGCTAGCGCGGGTCGGGGAGCTGTTTTTT.

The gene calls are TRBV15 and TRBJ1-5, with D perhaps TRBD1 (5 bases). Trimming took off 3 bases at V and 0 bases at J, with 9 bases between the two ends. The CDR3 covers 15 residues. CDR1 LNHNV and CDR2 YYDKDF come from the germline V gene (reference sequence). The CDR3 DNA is TGTGCCACCAGCAGGGACACTTATAGCAATCAGCCCCAGCATTTT. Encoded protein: CATSRDTYSNQPQHF.

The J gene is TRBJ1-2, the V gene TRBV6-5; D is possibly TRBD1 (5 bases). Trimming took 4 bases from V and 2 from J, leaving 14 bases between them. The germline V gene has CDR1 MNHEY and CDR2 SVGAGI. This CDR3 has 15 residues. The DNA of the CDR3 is TGTGCCAGCAGTTTGGGGCGGGGACGGAACTATGGCTACACCTTC. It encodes CASSLGRGRNYGYTF.

The CDR3: CASSSWGQGVVGVPQHF. CDR3 nucleotides: TGTGCCAGCTCATCCTGGGGACAGGGTGTAGTAGGGGTGCCCCAGCATTTT. The J gene is TRBJ1-5, the V gene TRBV18, with TRBD1 matching 9 bases. With 5 bases clipped from V and 9 bases from J, the junction kept 17 bases outside the gene matches. Germline CDR1 and CDR2: KGHSH and LQKENI. The CDR3 loop spans 17 amino acids.

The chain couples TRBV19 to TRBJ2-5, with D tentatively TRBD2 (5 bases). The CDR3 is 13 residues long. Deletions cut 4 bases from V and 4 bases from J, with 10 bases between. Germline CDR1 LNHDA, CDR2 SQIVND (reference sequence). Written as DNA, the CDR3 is TGTGCCAGTAGTAGGGCTAGCCGAGAGACCCAGTACTTC. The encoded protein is CASSRASRETQYF.

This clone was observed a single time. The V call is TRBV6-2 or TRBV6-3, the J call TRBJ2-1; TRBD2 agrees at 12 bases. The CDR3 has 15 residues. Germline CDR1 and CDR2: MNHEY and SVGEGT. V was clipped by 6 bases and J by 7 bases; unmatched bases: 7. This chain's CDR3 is CASRPSGGASNEQFF. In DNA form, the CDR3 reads TGTGCCAGCAGACCTAGCGGGGGGGCCTCGAATGAGCAGTTCTTC.

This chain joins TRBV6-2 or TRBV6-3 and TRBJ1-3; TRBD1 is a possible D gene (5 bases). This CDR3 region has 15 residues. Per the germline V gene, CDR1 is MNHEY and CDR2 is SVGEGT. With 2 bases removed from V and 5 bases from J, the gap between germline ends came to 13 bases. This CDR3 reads CASSYRGTDRNTIYF. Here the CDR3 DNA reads TGTGCCAGCAGTTACCGCGGGACCGATAGAAACACCATATATTTT.